Following are 9 T cell receptor beta chains from one sample sequenced in a study of T cell changes during pregnancy in multiple sclerosis. Generated by immunoSEQ multiplex PCR, the TCRdb table keeps only in-frame clones and is missing some. The table has tens of thousands of clones, over 75% seen once. The source material was peripheral blood, sampled in the first trimester of pregnancy. Receptors originate from a female donor in good health, enrolled as a control in a pregnancy study.

The chain couples TRBV28 to TRBJ1-5; TRBD1 is a possible D gene (6 bases). V was cut by 6 bases and J by 1 base, with 13 bases left in between. The CDR3 is made up of 15 amino acids. Germline V CDR1 and CDR2: MDHEN, SYDVKM. DNA of the CDR3: TGTGCCAGCAGCCGAGGACAGCTGAGCAATCAGCCCCAGCATTTT. Translation gives CASSRGQLSNQPQHF.

This clone was recorded once. For the CDR3, the DNA is TGTGCCAGCAGCCTCCGGGAGGGCTCTGGAAACACCATATATTTT. The encoded protein is CASSLREGSGNTIYF. The chain carries TRBV11-2 and TRBJ1-3; unclear D gene. Trimming cost V 5 bases and J 0 bases, with 11 bases left between them. This CDR3 is built from 15 residues. Germline V CDR1 and CDR2: SGHAT, FQNNGV.

The chain employs TRBV27 and TRBJ2-3; D might be TRBD2 (5 bases). The CDR3 contains 16 residues. Germline V gene data show CDR1 as MNHEY and CDR2 as SMNVEV (reference sequence). The V gene lost 0 bases and the J gene lost 0 bases, with 10 bases spanning the gap. The CDR3 DNA is TGTGCCAGCAGTTTATCGGGCAGGAGGAGCACAGATACGCAGTATTTT. Translated: CASSLSGRRSTDTQYF.

Only one count was recorded for this clone. The V call is TRBV4-2, the J call TRBJ2-7; 10 positions agree with TRBD1. V was pared by 5 bases and J by 4 bases, with 5 bases of the junction left unmatched. CDR1 is LGHNA, CDR2 YNFKEQ, per germline. The CDR3 sequence is 14 residues long. Written as DNA, the CDR3 is TGTGCCAGCAGCATCCGGGACAGGGGTTACGAGCAGTACTTC. Protein sequence: CASSIRDRGYEQYF.

The rearrangement joins TRBV10-3 to TRBJ2-7, with TRBD1 identical over 8 bases. The CDR3 spans 15 residues. Germline CDR1 and CDR2: ENHRY and SYGVKD. V was clipped by 6 bases and J by 1 base; unmatched bases: 8. CDR3 amino acids: CAIRVQTGASYEQYF. CDR3 DNA: TGTGCCATCAGAGTTCAGACAGGGGCGTCCTACGAGCAGTACTTC.

This rearrangement joins TRBV7-8 to TRBJ2-3, with 16 positions matching TRBD2. After removal of 4 bases from V and 5 bases from J, the junction contained 12 bases not matched to a gene. CDR1 is SGHVS and CDR2 is FQNEAQ in the germline V gene. The CDR3 runs to 19 residues. The CDR3 region is CASSSTPGLAGGPGDTQYF. For the CDR3, the DNA is TGTGCCAGCAGCTCGACTCCGGGACTAGCGGGGGGGCCGGGAGATACGCAGTATTTT.

This clone appeared a single time. This chain uses TRBV4-1 with TRBJ1-1; maybe TRBD1 (6 bases). V lost 1 base, J lost 5 bases, and 17 bases lay in between. Germline V gene sequence: CDR1 MGHRA, CDR2 YSYEKL. The CDR3 extends over 16 amino acids. For the CDR3, the DNA is TGCGCCAGCAGCCAAGGGGGGCTCACGTGGAGGACTGAAGCTTTCTTT. Its translation: CASSQGGLTWRTEAFF.

This clone was counted a few times. Distinct nucleotide sequences in the sample also encode this CDR3. The chain joins TRBV7-2 to TRBJ1-2, with TRBD1 as a possible D gene (5 bases). CDR1 is SGHTA, CDR2 FQGNSA, per germline. This CDR3 contains 15 residues. The V gene lost 4 bases and the J gene lost 3 bases, with 15 bases spanning the gap. The CDR3 sequence is CASSSRWGGDYGYTF. CDR3 DNA sequence: TGTGCCAGCAGCTCGCGGTGGGGGGGAGACTATGGCTACACCTTC.

This chain links TRBV6-6 with TRBJ1-6, with no clear D. From germline, CDR1 is MNHNY and CDR2 SVGAGI (reference sequence). Trimming stripped 0 bases from V and 11 bases from J, with 14 bases between. The CDR3 contains 15 residues. DNA of the CDR3: TGTGCCAGCAGTTACTCTACCCCGTCTGAGGCACCCCTCCACTTT. Amino acid sequence: CASSYSTPSEAPLHF.